This T cell receptor beta chain comes out of a study of vaccination and CD4 T cells after COVID-19. The treatment was: roughly 10-day PBMC culture with coronavirus spike peptide pools or control peptides (ViraFEST assay). The unexposed donor gave CD4+ T cells before the COVID-19 pandemic (2011-2018). Via ViraFEST, peptide pools expanded antigen-specific T cells before TCR sequencing. Remarks on this clonotype: As yet, its antigen is unknown.

Sequenced with the Oncomine TCR Beta short-read assay was DNA taken from cultured CD4+ T cells. TCRdb re-analysed the PCR reads in MiXCR, keeping a single row per CDR3 protein. The data contain some 4,400 distinct CDR3 sequences, 50% to 75% of them singletons. Germline lookup yields CDR1 GTSNPN and CDR2 SVGIG (reference sequence). This CDR3 has 17 residues. V was cut by 3 bases and J by 7 bases, with 22 bases left in between. The material sequenced was CD4+ T cells from blood, cultured in vitro. The chain joins TRBV30 to TRBJ1-6, with unresolved D. This receptor was identified in a human donor in good health. The DNA for the CDR3 is TGTGCCTGGAGCAGGCCCTCAGGAGGGTTGGTAAATTCACCCCTCCACTTT. Its translation: CAWSRPSGGLVNSPLHF.